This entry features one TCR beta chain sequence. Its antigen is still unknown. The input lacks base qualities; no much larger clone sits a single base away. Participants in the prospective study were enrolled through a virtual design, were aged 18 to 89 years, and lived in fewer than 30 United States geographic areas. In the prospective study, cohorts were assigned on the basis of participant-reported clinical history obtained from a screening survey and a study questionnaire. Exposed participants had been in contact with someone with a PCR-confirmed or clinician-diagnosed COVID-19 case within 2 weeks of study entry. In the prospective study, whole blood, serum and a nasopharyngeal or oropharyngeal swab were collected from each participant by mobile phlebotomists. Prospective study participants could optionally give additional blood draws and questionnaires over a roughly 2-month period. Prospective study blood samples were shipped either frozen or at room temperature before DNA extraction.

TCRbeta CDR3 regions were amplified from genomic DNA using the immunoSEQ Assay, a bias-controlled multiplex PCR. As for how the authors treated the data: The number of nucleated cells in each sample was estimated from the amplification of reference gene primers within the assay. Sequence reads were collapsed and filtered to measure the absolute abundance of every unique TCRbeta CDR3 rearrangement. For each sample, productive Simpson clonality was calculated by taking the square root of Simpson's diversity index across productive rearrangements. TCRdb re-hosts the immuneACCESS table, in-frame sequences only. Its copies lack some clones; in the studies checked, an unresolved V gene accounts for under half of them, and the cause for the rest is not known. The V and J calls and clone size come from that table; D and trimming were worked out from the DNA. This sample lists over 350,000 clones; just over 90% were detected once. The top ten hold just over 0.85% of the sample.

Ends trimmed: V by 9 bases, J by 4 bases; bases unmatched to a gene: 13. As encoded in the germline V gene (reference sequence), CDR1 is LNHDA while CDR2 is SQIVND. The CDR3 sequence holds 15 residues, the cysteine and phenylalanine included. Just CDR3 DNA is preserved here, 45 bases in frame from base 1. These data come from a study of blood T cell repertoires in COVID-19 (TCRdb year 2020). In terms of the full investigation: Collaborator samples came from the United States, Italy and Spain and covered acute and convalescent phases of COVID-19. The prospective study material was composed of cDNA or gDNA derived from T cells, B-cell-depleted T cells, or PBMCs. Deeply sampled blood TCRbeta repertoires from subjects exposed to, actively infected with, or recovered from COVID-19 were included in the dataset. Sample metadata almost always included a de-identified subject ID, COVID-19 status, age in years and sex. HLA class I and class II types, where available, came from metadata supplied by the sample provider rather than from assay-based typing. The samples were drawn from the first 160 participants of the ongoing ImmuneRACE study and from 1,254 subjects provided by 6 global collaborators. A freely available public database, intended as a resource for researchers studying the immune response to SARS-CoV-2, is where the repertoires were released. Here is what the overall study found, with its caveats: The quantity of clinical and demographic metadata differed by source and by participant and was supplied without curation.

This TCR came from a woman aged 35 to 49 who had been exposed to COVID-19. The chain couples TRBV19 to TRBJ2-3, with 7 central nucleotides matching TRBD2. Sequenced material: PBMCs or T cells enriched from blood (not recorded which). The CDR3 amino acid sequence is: CASSAREGGSDTQYF. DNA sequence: TGTGCCAGCTCCGCCAGGGAGGGAGGCTCAGATACGCAGTATTTT.